The 31 T cell receptor beta chains given below trace back to one sample, sequenced in a study of blood T cells in healthy people across ages. Next came a second PCR, run for about 6 to 12 cycles, which used a sample-barcoded 5' primer along with a J-beta primer mix. Each CDR3 protein gets one entry after TCRdb re-called the 5' RACE reads with MiXCR. Of approximately 780,000 distinct CDR3 sequences listed, roughly 25% are singletons. These data are also associated with another study on T cells of mothers and their children.

The sequencing sample was made of blood. The receptor source for this set is a boy aged 10-17 years in good health.

The V gene is TRBV5-6, the J gene TRBJ2-1; D gene ambiguous. The CDR3 covers 15 residues. V lost 4 bases and J lost 4, with 15 bases in between. Germline loops: CDR1 SGHDT, CDR2 YYEEEE. CDR3 coding DNA: TGTGCCAGCAGCGCCCCCCATAATTGGTACAATGAGCAGTTCTTC. It encodes CASSAPHNWYNEQFF.

This sequence joins TRBV6-1 and TRBJ1-2, with D uncertain. Trimming removed 4 bases at V and 3 bases at J, with 9 bases between. The length of the CDR3 is 13 residues. In germline, CDR1 is MNHNS, CDR2 SASEGT. The CDR3 spells CASSATSYYGYTF. CDR3 in DNA: TGTGCCAGCAGTGCAACCTCGTACTATGGCTACACCTTC.

V and J are TRBV14 and TRBJ1-2; D is unresolved. The V gene's germline CDR1 is SGHDN and CDR2 FVKESK. V lost 3 bases to trimming and J lost 5 bases, with 7 bases between them. The CDR3 is 12 amino acids. This CDR3 is CASSQGFYGYTF. The DNA of the CDR3 is TGTGCCAGCAGCCAGGGGTTTTATGGCTACACCTTC.

This clonotype was counted only a few times. This CDR3 reads CASSQDLPTGPAYGYTF. CDR3 DNA sequence: TGCGCCAGCAGCCAAGATCTTCCGACAGGGCCCGCGTATGGCTACACCTTC. The rearrangement uses TRBV4-1 and TRBJ1-2, with TRBD1 identical over 7 bases. From germline, CDR1 is MGHRA and CDR2 YSYEKL. The V gene end was trimmed by 0 bases and the J gene end by 5 bases; junction bases not matched to a gene: 12. This CDR3 is built from 17 residues.

This clonotype occurred a few times. The rearrangement uses TRBV19 and TRBJ2-7; possible D gene TRBD1, 6 bases. Trimming left V 5 bases short and J 4 bases short, with 18 bases between. Germline CDR1 LNHDA, CDR2 SQIVND (reference sequence). The CDR3 length is 15 residues. CDR3 in amino acids: CASSVTGTPTYEQYF. As DNA, the CDR3 is TGTGCCAGTAGTGTGACAGGCACCCCTACTTACGAGCAGTACTTC.

The V and J genes are TRBV4-2 and TRBJ1-2; no firm D call. The CDR3 consists of 12 residues. Trimming removed 0 bases at V and 7 bases at J, with 6 bases between. Germline assignment: CDR1 LGHNA and CDR2 YNFKEQ. In nucleotides, the CDR3 is TGTGCCAGCAGCCAAGATCGGGGTGGCTACACCTTC. As protein: CASSQDRGGYTF.

A few counts support this clonotype. The CDR3 here is CASSERPGLLSGNTIYF. The CDR3 region has the DNA TGTGCCAGCAGCGAACGACCGGGACTCCTTTCTGGAAACACCATATATTTT. J is TRBJ1-3 and V is TRBV9, with D possibly being TRBD1 (5 bases). V lost 3 bases and J 1 base, leaving 17 bases between the germline ends. Germline CDR1 reads SGDLS; CDR2 reads YYNGEE. This CDR3 has 17 amino acids.

The chain employs TRBV29-1 and TRBJ1-4; TRBD1 might be the D (5 bases). Trimming took 4 bases from V and 8 from J, leaving 14 bases between them. Per germline, CDR1 SQVTM and CDR2 ANQGSEA. The CDR3 extends over 13 amino acids. CDR3 residues: CSVGGNSGEKLFF. The CDR3 DNA sequence: TGCAGCGTTGGGGGTAATTCAGGGGAAAAACTGTTTTTT. Full variable domain (outside the CDR3, taken from reference TRBV29-1 and TRBJ1-4): SAVISQKPSRDICQRGTSLTIQCQVDSQVTMMFWYRQQPGQSLTLIATANQGSEATYESGFVIDKFPISRPNLTFSTLTVSNMSPEDSSIYLCSVGGNSGEKLFFGSGTQLSVL.

As regards this clonotype: One end of the junction is discordant with germline, which a read error may explain. The V call is TRBV7-3, the J call TRBJ2-1, with a weak D call TRBD2 (5 bases). This CDR3 contains 16 residues. The germline CDR1 and CDR2 sequences are SGHTA and FQGTGA. CDR3 nucleotides: TGTGCCAGCAGATTAAACTACGGAGGCTCCTACAATGAGCAGTTCTTC. This encodes CASRLNYGGSYNEQFF.

This sequence joins TRBV5-1 and TRBJ1-1, with D unclear. This CDR3 contains 14 residues. Germline V CDR1 and CDR2: SGHRS, YFSETQ. V was clipped by 0 bases and J by 1 base, with 7 bases between them. The CDR3: CASSLDPGNTEAFF. CDR3 sequence (DNA): TGCGCCAGCAGCTTGGACCCCGGGAACACTGAAGCTTTCTTT.

This chain links TRBV5-4 with TRBJ2-5; D not resolved. Judging by the DNA end, TRBJ2-7 fits better; the J call may be wrong. In germline, CDR1 is SGHNT, CDR2 YYREEE (reference sequence). This CDR3 spans 13 amino acids. The CDR3 is CASSSPPSYEQYF. The CDR3 DNA reads as TGTGCCAGCAGCTCTCCCCCGTCATACGAGCAGTACTTC.

This clonotype was found once. This chain connects TRBV7-3 to TRBJ2-1, with D perhaps assigned TRBD1 or TRBD2 (5 bases each). The CDR3 runs 14 residues. Trimming removed 8 bases at V and 0 bases at J, with 11 bases between. CDR1 and CDR2 from the germline V gene are SGHTA and FQGTGA. CDR3 region: CASGPGSSYNEQFF. CDR3 nucleotides: TGTGCCAGCGGTCCAGGGAGCTCCTACAATGAGCAGTTCTTC.

V usage is TRBV28 and J usage is TRBJ1-1; D gene uncertain. The V gene's germline CDR1 is MDHEN and CDR2 SYDVKM. The CDR3 sequence is 14 residues long. V lost 3 bases, J lost 4 bases, and 12 bases lay in between. CDR3 sequence: CASSFQTRGTEAFF. The CDR3, as DNA: TGTGCCAGCAGTTTTCAGACCCGCGGCACTGAAGCTTTCTTT.

On this clonotype: A read error is likely, as this CDR3 ends without the conserved phenylalanine or tryptophan. The chain has TRBV9 and TRBJ2-5; D remains ambiguous. V was clipped by 3 bases and J by 1 base, with 13 bases between them. The CDR3 extends over 15 amino acids. Germline V gene lookup returns CDR1 SGDLS and CDR2 YYNGEE. In DNA form, the CDR3 reads TGTGCCAGCAGCGCCGAAGAGATACCCCAAGAGACCCAGTACTCC. It translates to CASSAEEIPQETQYS.

The chain is built from TRBV5-1 and TRBJ2-5; TRBD1 might be the D (5 bases). The J call is in doubt because the DNA end fits TRBJ2-1 better. Germline-derived CDR1 and CDR2 are SGHRS and YFSETQ. CDR3 length: 13 residues. Here the CDR3 DNA reads TGCGCCAGCAGCTTTTACAGGATCAATGAGCAGTTCTTC. Translating it yields CASSFYRINEQFF.

This clonotype was detected a few times. The chain uses TRBV10-3 and TRBJ2-3; D is possibly TRBD2 (5 bases). CDR1 is ENHRY and CDR2 is SYGVKD in the germline V gene. The CDR3 contains 15 residues. The V end was cut by 0 bases, the J end by 2 bases, with 9 bases between. As DNA, the CDR3 is TGTGCCATCAGTGAGTCGCCGGGATCCACAGATACGCAGTATTTT. Translation: CAISESPGSTDTQYF.

This clonotype was observed a handful of times. This chain uses TRBV29-1 with TRBJ2-1, with 10 bases matching TRBD1. V dropped 3 bases and J dropped 5; count of bases not matched to a gene: 4. Germline CDR1 is SQVTM and CDR2 is ANQGSEA. The length of the CDR3 is 14 residues. CDR3 sequence: CSVDGTGVNNEQFF. CDR3 DNA: TGCAGCGTTGATGGGACAGGGGTCAACAATGAGCAGTTCTTC.

This clonotype was seen a handful of times. The chain is built from TRBV27 and TRBJ2-5, with 8 bases identical to TRBD2. With the DNA end fitting TRBJ2-1 better, the J assignment may be wrong. The germline CDR1 and CDR2 sequences are MNHEY and SMNVEV (reference sequence). This CDR3 region has 12 residues. The CDR3 loop reads CASSRTSGEQFF. The CDR3 nucleotides are TGTGCCAGCAGTAGAACTAGCGGTGAGCAGTTCTTC.

The rearrangement links TRBV24-1 to TRBJ2-2; D remains ambiguous. In germline, CDR1 is KGHDR, CDR2 SFDVKD. The CDR3 contains 15 residues. V was trimmed by 3 bases and J by 6 bases, leaving 13 bases between them. The CDR3 sequence: CATSDISKGAGELFF. CDR3 DNA: TGTGCCACCAGTGATATCAGTAAGGGTGCCGGGGAGCTGTTTTTT.

This clonotype was seen more than once but under ten times. J is TRBJ1-4 and V is TRBV5-1; D not certain. The CDR3 length is 15 residues. V lost 4 bases to trimming and J lost 8 bases, with 18 bases between them. In germline, CDR1 is SGHRS, CDR2 YFSETQ. The CDR3 sequence is CASSHEDGIAEKLFF. The CDR3, as DNA: TGCGCCAGCAGCCACGAAGACGGGATAGCGGAAAAACTGTTTTTT.

This clonotype has just a few counts. The chain uses TRBV15 and TRBJ2-3; tentative D call: TRBD2 (6 bases). CDR3 size: 13 residues. CDR1 is LNHNV and CDR2 is YYDKDF in the germline V gene (reference sequence). V was pared by 8 bases and J by 3 bases, with 12 bases between. Here the CDR3 DNA reads TGTGCCACCGAGGCCCGGGGGACAGATACGCAGTATTTT. It codes for CATEARGTDTQYF. The variable domain in full, completed from reference TRBV15 and TRBJ2-3, reads DAMVIQNPRYQVTQFGKPVTLSCSQTLNHNVMYWYQQKSSQAPKLLFHYYDKDFNNEADTPDNFQSRRPNTSFCFLDIRSPGLGDTAMYLCATEARGTDTQYFGPGTRLTVL.

The chain carries TRBV11-2 and TRBJ2-3; D not resolved. Trimming left V 5 bases short and J 1 base short, with 10 bases between. The germline V gene encodes CDR1 SGHAT and CDR2 FQNNGV. This CDR3 is built from 14 residues. CDR3 loop: CASSPRMGTDTQYF. The CDR3, as DNA: TGTGCCAGCAGCCCCCGTATGGGCACAGATACGCAGTATTTT.

Turning to this clonotype: The junction and the germline gene differ at one end; a read error may be behind it. V usage is TRBV5-1 and J usage is TRBJ1-5; maybe TRBD1 (5 bases). The CDR3 loop spans 14 amino acids. CDR1 and CDR2 (germline): SGHRS, YFSETQ. The CDR3 DNA reads TGCGCCAGCAGCCCGGGGGGTAGCAATCAGCCCCGGCATTTT. Protein sequence: CASSPGGSNQPRHF.

The rearrangement links TRBV18 to TRBJ2-5, with TRBD2 identical over 14 bases. Unmatched junction bases numbered 6, after V lost 3 bases and J lost 6 bases. Germline lookup yields CDR1 KGHSH and CDR2 LQKENI. This CDR3 comprises 16 residues. CDR3 region: CASSPFGTSGGKTQYF. Here the CDR3 DNA reads TGTGCCAGCTCACCCTTCGGGACTAGCGGGGGAAAGACCCAGTACTTC.

This clonotype was found a few times. The chain links TRBV15 to TRBJ1-4, with D unclear. The CDR3 has 15 residues. Deletions cut 8 bases from V and 4 bases from J, with 17 bases between. Germline CDR1 is LNHNV and CDR2 is YYDKDF (reference sequence). Here the CDR3 reads CATQAGMRYNEKLFF. CDR3 nucleotides: TGTGCCACCCAAGCGGGGATGAGATATAATGAAAAACTGTTTTTT.

Only a few counts were recorded for this clonotype. This rearrangement joins TRBV2 to TRBJ1-4, with D possibly being TRBD1 (5 bases). Looked up from germline, CDR1 is SNHLY and CDR2 is FYNNEI. The CDR3 is 14 residues long. V lost 6 bases and J lost 5, with 13 bases in between. The CDR3 bases are TGTGCCAGCAGCCTGGACATGGAGAATGAAAAACTGTTTTTT. Its protein product is CASSLDMENEKLFF.

This clonotype was observed a few times. The V and J genes are TRBV12-5 and TRBJ2-1, with a weak D call TRBD2 (5 bases). Germline V gene data show CDR1 as LGHNT and CDR2 as FRNRAP. Trimming took 0 bases from V and 0 from J, leaving 21 bases between them. The CDR3 has 20 amino acids. CDR3 sequence reads: CASGLVSSVQAVSSYNEQFF. DNA for the CDR3: TGTGCTAGTGGTTTGGTCTCCTCGGTTCAAGCGGTGAGCTCCTACAATGAGCAGTTCTTC. The full variable domain, its missing parts supplied by reference TRBV12-5 and TRBJ2-1, is DARVTQTPRHKVTEMGQEVTMRCQPILGHNTVFWYRQTMMQGLELLAYFRNRAPLDDSGMPKDRFSAEMPDATLATLKIQPSEPRDSAVYFCASGLVSSVQAVSSYNEQFFGPGTRLTVL.

This chain joins TRBV7-6 and TRBJ2-7, with a weak D call TRBD2 (5 bases). The V and J ends lost 1 base and 6 bases respectively, with 10 bases between them. Germline assignment: CDR1 SGHVS and CDR2 FNYEAQ. The CDR3 extends over 13 amino acids. The CDR3 is CASSLGLGGEQYF. For the CDR3, the DNA is TGTGCCAGCAGCTTAGGGCTAGGAGGCGAGCAGTACTTC.

The rearrangement joins TRBV18 to TRBJ1-1; 9 nucleotides match TRBD1. CDR3 size: 15 residues. V lost 3 bases, J lost 3 bases, and 5 bases stayed unmatched. CDR1 is KGHSH, CDR2 LQKENI, per germline. CDR3 amino acids: CASSPSGTGYTEAFF. CDR3 coding DNA: TGTGCCAGCTCACCGTCCGGGACAGGGTACACTGAAGCTTTCTTT.

The chain combines TRBV5-1 with TRBJ2-5; D not resolved. The CDR3 is made up of 14 amino acids. Trimming took off 4 bases at V and 1 base at J, with 11 bases between the two ends. The V gene's germline CDR1 is SGHRS and CDR2 YFSETQ. The CDR3 region has the DNA TGCGCCAGCAGCCGGAGCTTTTCCCAAGAGACCCAGTACTTC. Amino acid sequence: CASSRSFSQETQYF.

This chain links TRBV20-1 with TRBJ1-1; D gene uncertain. The V and J ends lost 6 bases and 3 bases respectively, with 8 bases between them. CDR3 length: 11 residues. The germline gives CDR1 DFQATT, CDR2 SNEGSKA (reference sequence). The DNA of the CDR3 is TGCAGTGCCATTTGGGACACTGAAGCTTTCTTT. Translated, it gives CSAIWDTEAFF.